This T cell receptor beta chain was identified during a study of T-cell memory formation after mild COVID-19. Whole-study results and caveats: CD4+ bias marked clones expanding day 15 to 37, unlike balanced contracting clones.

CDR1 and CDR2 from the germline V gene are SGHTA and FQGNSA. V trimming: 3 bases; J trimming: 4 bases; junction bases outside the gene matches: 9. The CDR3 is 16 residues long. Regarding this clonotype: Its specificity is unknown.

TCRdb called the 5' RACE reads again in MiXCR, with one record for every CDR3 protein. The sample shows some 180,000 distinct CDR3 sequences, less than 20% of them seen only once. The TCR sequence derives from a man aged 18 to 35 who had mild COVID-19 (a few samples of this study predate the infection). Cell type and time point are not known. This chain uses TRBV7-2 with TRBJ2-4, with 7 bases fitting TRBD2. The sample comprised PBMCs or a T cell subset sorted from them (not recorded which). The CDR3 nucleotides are TGTGCCAGCAGCTTCTCCACACTCGGGGGGAAAAACATTCAGTACTTC. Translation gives CASSFSTLGGKNIQYF.